The rows below give T cell receptor beta chains drawn from one sample of a study of cytomegalovirus exposure and HLA in healthy donors. This table comes from immunoSEQ multiplex PCR, and its TCRdb copy is limited to in-frame clones, with some not included. Found here are more than 250,000 clones, over 85% of them singletons; the top ten hold roughly 2.1%. The sequenced sample was PBMCs. Every receptor here comes from a woman aged 18-29 years in good health and CMV-seronegative. CDR3s include the opening cysteine and the closing phenylalanine or tryptophan. The order of the fields is CDR3 length, clone size, V gene, J gene, D gene, CDR3 DNA, CDR3 protein. The D gene is left open where the match is weak. Only part of the rows carry a size: once, few, many, or a class if the clone is expanded.

16	-	TRBV9	TRBJ2-1	TRBD2	TGTGCCAGCAGCGTAGCGGGGACTAGCTCCAACAATGAGCAGTTCTTC	CASSVAGTSSNNEQFF
14	-	TRBV6-6	TRBJ1-1	-	TGTGCCAGCAGTTCTTCCCGACAGGTAACTGAAGCTTTCTTT	CASSSSRQVTEAFF
13	once	TRBV5-1	TRBJ2-1	-	TGCGCCAGCAGCTTGGAAGAAGCCACGAGAAAGTTCTTC	CASSLEEATRKFF
18	-	TRBV19	TRBJ2-1	TRBD2	TGTGCCAGTAGTACCGGAGGACTAGCGGGGGGTCCTTACAATGAGCAGTTCTTC	CASSTGGLAGGPYNEQFF
14	-	TRBV5-1	TRBJ2-7	TRBD1	TGCGCCAGCAGCTTGGAAGACAGGGGATACGAGCAGTACTTC	CASSLEDRGYEQYF
16	-	TRBV19	TRBJ2-3	-	TGTGCCAGTAGTAGCCCAGGGCAACTGAGCACAGATACGCAGTATTTT	CASSSPGQLSTDTQYF
13	-	TRBV7-9	TRBJ2-7	-	TGTGCCAGCAGCTTATCGAGCTCCTACGAGCAGTACTTC	CASSLSSSYEQYF
15	-	TRBV9	TRBJ2-7	-	TGTGCCAGCAGCGTAGCTGGGGGGTTCTCCTACGAGCAGTACTTC	CASSVAGGFSYEQYF
18	-	TRBV5-1	TRBJ2-7	TRBD2	TGCGCCAGCAGCTTGGATGTTAGCGGGGGCCTACGATCCTACGAGCAGTACTTC	CASSLDVSGGLRSYEQYF
17	once	TRBV19	TRBJ1-6	-	TGTGCCAGTAGTATTCCGGGACTGCTGAATCATAATTCACCCCTCCACTTT	CASSIPGLLNHNSPLHF
16	-	TRBV12-5	TRBJ1-6	TRBD1	TGTGCTAGTGGTTTGTTCTCCGGGACAGTAAATTCACCCCTCCACTTT	CASGLFSGTVNSPLHF
15	-	TRBV7-3	TRBJ2-2	TRBD1	TGTGCCAGCAGCTCGGGACAGCTAAACACCGGGGAGCTGTTTTTT	CASSSGQLNTGELFF
15	-	TRBV7-2	TRBJ2-2	TRBD2	TGTGCCAGCAGCTTATTAGCGGGGGTGACCGGGGAGCTGTTTTTT	CASSLLAGVTGELFF
14	-	TRBV5-6	TRBJ1-2	-	TGTGCCAGCAGCTCCGGACAGACTAACTATGGCTACACCTTC	CASSSGQTNYGYTF